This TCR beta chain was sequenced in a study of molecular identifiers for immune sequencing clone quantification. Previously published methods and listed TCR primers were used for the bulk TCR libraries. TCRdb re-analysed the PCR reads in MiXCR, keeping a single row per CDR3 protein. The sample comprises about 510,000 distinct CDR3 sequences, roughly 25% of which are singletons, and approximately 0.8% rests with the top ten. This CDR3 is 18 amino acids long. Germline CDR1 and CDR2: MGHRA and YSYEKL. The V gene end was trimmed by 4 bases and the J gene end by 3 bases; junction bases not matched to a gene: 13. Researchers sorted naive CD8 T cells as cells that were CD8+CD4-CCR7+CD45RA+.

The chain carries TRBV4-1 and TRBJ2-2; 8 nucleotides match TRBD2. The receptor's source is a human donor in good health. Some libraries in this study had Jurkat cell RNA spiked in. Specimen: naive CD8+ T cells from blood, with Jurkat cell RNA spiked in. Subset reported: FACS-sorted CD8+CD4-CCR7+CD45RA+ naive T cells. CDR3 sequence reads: CASSPRGIGGGHTGELFF. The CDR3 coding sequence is TGCGCCAGCAGCCCCCGCGGGATTGGCGGGGGGCACACCGGGGAGCTGTTTTTT.